A selection of T cell receptor beta chains follows, all from one sample in a study of T cell changes during pregnancy in multiple sclerosis. Sequencing was performed with immunoSEQ multiplex PCR; in TCRdb, only in-frame clones are kept and a portion is missing. The sample holds roughly 99,000 clones, roughly 90% seen once. Material: peripheral blood, obtained in the third trimester of pregnancy. These receptor sequences come from a female donor in good health, enrolled as a control in a pregnancy study. Both conserved end residues are part of each CDR3. Each record gives: D gene, J gene, V gene, clone size, CDR3 length, CDR3 protein, CDR3 DNA. The D gene is left open where the match is weak. Size is omitted from some rows. Given values are once, few, many or a class for expanded clones.

>TRBD1|TRBJ1-1|TRBV5-5|-|15
CASSMTGGANTEAFF
TGTGCCAGCAGCATGACAGGGGGGGCCAACACTGAAGCTTTCTTT
>TRBD1|TRBJ2-7|TRBV19|-|15
CASSIRRGPLYEQYF
TGTGCCAGTAGTATCCGAAGGGGGCCCCTCTACGAGCAGTACTTC
>-|TRBJ1-5|TRBV7-9|-|15
CASSLGQYSNQPQHF
TGTGCCAGCAGCTTAGGTCAGTATAGCAATCAGCCCCAGCATTTT
>TRBD1|TRBJ1-3|TRBV30|-|14
CACRGLGSGNTIYF
TGTGCCTGCAGGGGGCTCGGGTCTGGAAACACCATATATTTT
>TRBD2|TRBJ2-3|TRBV18|-|15
CASSLGAGDSDTQYF
TGTGCCAGCTCCCTCGGGGCGGGGGACTCAGATACGCAGTATTTT
>TRBD1|TRBJ1-1|TRBV5-1|once|15
CASSPRGQGNTEAFF
TGCGCCAGCAGCCCGCGGGGACAGGGGAACACTGAAGCTTTCTTT
>TRBD2|TRBJ2-1|TRBV29-1|-|16
CSVPGLARGVGKERFF
TGCAGCGTTCCGGGACTAGCGCGGGGGGTGGGGAAAGAGAGGTTCTTC
>-|TRBJ2-7|TRBV7-9|-|15
CASSLLGQGTNEQYF
TGTGCCAGCAGCTTACTTGGCCAGGGGACGAACGAGCAGTACTTC
>-|TRBJ1-2|TRBV15|-|13
CATSRSQRGGYTF
TGTGCCACCAGCAGATCTCAAAGGGGTGGCTACACCTTC
>-|TRBJ2-6|TRBV5-1|-|18
CASSPQGGPRSGANVLTF
TGCGCCAGCAGCCCGCAGGGGGGACCCCGCTCTGGGGCCAACGTCCTGACTTTC
>TRBD2|TRBJ2-5|TRBV27|-|16
CASSSRLAGGPETQYF
TGTGCCAGCAGTTCCCGACTAGCGGGGGGTCCAGAGACCCAGTACTTC
>TRBD2|TRBJ2-5|TRBV5-1|-|18
CASSFRLAGGIGAETQYF
TGCGCCAGCAGCTTCAGACTAGCGGGGGGGATTGGTGCGGAGACCCAGTACTTC
>TRBD2|TRBJ2-7|TRBV19|-|13
CASNQRGAYEQYF
TGTGCCAGTAACCAGCGGGGGGCCTACGAGCAGTACTTC
>TRBD1|TRBJ1-2|TRBV19|-|14
CASSPGTGWRGYTF
TGTGCCAGTAGTCCCGGGACAGGGTGGCGAGGCTACACCTTC
>TRBD1|TRBJ1-1|TRBV27|-|13
CASSRQGDTEAFF
TGTGCCAGCAGTAGACAGGGCGACACTGAAGCTTTCTTT
>TRBD1|TRBJ1-2|TRBV5-6|-|15
CASSLQGSEHYGYTF
TGTGCCAGCAGCTTACAGGGGTCGGAACACTATGGCTACACCTTC
>-|TRBJ2-7|TRBV27|-|15
CASSQPGQLTYEQYF
TGTGCCAGCAGCCAACCGGGACAACTGACTTACGAGCAGTACTTC
>TRBD1|TRBJ2-7|TRBV5-8|once|12
CASRGQSYEQYF
TGTGCCAGCAGGGGACAGTCCTACGAGCAGTACTTC
>TRBD2|TRBJ2-3|TRBV7-3|-|14
CASSPRTRGDTQYF
TGTGCCAGCAGCCCCCGGACTAGAGGAGATACGCAGTATTTT
>-|TRBJ2-5|TRBV13|-|12
CASSFQQETQYF
TGTGCCAGCAGCTTTCAACAAGAGACCCAGTACTTC
>TRBD1|TRBJ1-1|TRBV5-1|-|13
CASSFTGGTEAFF
TGCGCCAGCAGCTTCACAGGGGGCACTGAAGCTTTCTTT
>TRBD1|TRBJ1-1|TRBV19|few|14
CASLRRDRVSEAFF
TGTGCCAGTCTTCGCCGGGACAGGGTTTCTGAAGCTTTCTTT
>-|TRBJ1-5|TRBV19|-|15
CASSAGRYSNQPQHF
TGTGCCAGTAGTGCGGGGCGGTATAGCAATCAGCCCCAGCATTTT
>TRBD1|TRBJ2-5|TRBV2|-|14
CASRIQGAGETQYF
TGTGCCAGCAGGATACAGGGGGCGGGAGAGACCCAGTACTTC
>TRBD1|TRBJ1-1|TRBV27|-|14
CASSFNRGWTEAFF
TGTGCCAGCAGTTTTAACAGGGGTTGGACTGAAGCTTTCTTT
>-|TRBJ1-1|TRBV5-6|-|13
CASSHTGNTEAFF
TGTGCCAGCAGCCATACAGGTAACACTGAAGCTTTCTTT
>-|TRBJ2-2|TRBV4-2|few|16
CASSHDEADNTGELFF
TGTGCCAGCAGCCACGATGAGGCGGATAACACCGGGGAGCTGTTTTTT
>TRBD1|TRBJ2-3|TRBV9|-|14
CASSPGTGTDTQYF
TGTGCCAGCAGCCCCGGGACAGGCACAGATACGCAGTATTTT
>-|TRBJ1-5|TRBV11-1|-|13
CASSGGVGQPQHF
TGTGCCAGCAGTGGGGGGGTCGGTCAGCCCCAGCATTTT
>TRBD2|TRBJ2-2|TRBV9|-|16
CASRAGEGLYTGELFF
TGTGCCAGCAGGGCGGGGGAGGGGCTTTACACCGGGGAGCTGTTTTTT
>-|TRBJ2-7|TRBV30|-|14
CAWSPGHSSYEQYF
TGTGCCTGGAGCCCAGGGCATTCTTCCTACGAGCAGTACTTC
>TRBD1|TRBJ2-3|TRBV7-2|-|16
CASSPMGQGVADTQYF
TGTGCCAGCAGCCCGATGGGACAGGGGGTTGCAGATACGCAGTATTTT
>TRBD1|TRBJ1-5|TRBV7-2|-|15
CASSLEGTGDQPQHF
TGTGCCAGCAGCTTAGAGGGGACAGGGGATCAGCCCCAGCATTTT
>TRBD2|TRBJ2-3|TRBV5-1|-|15
CASSPLAGFSDTQYF
TGCGCCAGCAGCCCCTTAGCGGGATTCTCAGATACGCAGTATTTT
>-|TRBJ2-5|TRBV6-1|-|15
CASTLHVLASETQYF
TGTGCCAGCACCCTTCATGTTCTAGCGTCCGAGACCCAGTACTTC
>TRBD1|TRBJ1-5|TRBV10-3|-|13
CAIRTDRDQPQHF
TGTGCCATCAGGACGGACAGGGATCAGCCCCAGCATTTT
>TRBD1|TRBJ1-1|TRBV7-9|-|16
CASSPQGEELNTEAFF
TGTGCCAGCAGCCCGCAGGGGGAGGAGTTGAATACTGAAGCTTTCTTT